The 25 T cell receptor beta chains below all came from one sample that was sequenced in a study of T-cell reconstitution after alpha-beta-depleted transplantation in children. A library of TCRbeta sequences, prepared with unique molecular identifiers, was generated. One entry per CDR3 protein, called by TCRdb with MiXCR from the PCR reads. The top ten clones hold 3% to 4.5% of a sample with 350,000 to 450,000 distinct CDR3 sequences, 20% of them seen once. This specimen was PBMCs from the stem cell graft donor, taken from the stem cell graft. These receptors were obtained from a human donor who donated a stem cell graft to a child with acute myeloid leukemia.

This clonotype has just a few counts. The chain couples TRBV25-1 to TRBJ2-1, with D perhaps assigned TRBD1 or TRBD2 (5 bases each). Looked up from germline, CDR1 is MGHDK and CDR2 is SYGVNS. V gave up 1 base and J gave up 7 bases, with 8 bases separating them. This CDR3 is built from 13 residues. The CDR3 loop is CASSELWGNEQFF. The CDR3 DNA reads as TGTGCCAGCAGTGAATTATGGGGGAATGAGCAGTTCTTC.

J is TRBJ2-7 and V is TRBV28; TRBD1 matches at 8 bases. Per germline, CDR1 MDHEN and CDR2 SYDVKM. The CDR3 has 14 amino acids. The V and J ends lost 6 bases and 2 bases, in that order; junction bases with no gene match: 6. DNA of the CDR3: TGTGCCAGCAGCCGCAGGGGGCGCCCCTACGAGCAGTACTTC. Translated, it gives CASSRRGRPYEQYF.

In its sample, this clonotype was seen a few times. J is TRBJ2-1 and V is TRBV7-9, with TRBD1 matching 11 bases. Trimming at V came to 1 base and at J to 6 bases, leaving 5 bases not matched to a gene. The CDR3 spans 16 residues. Germline V gene sequence: CDR1 SEHNR, CDR2 FQNEAQ (reference sequence). CDR3 sequence reads: CASSLGTGGMSNEQFF. CDR3 nucleotides: TGTGCCAGCAGCTTAGGGACAGGGGGCATGTCCAATGAGCAGTTCTTC.

This clonotype was found once. This may be a read error, as it is one base from a much larger clone. The J gene is TRBJ1-1, the V gene TRBV7-9; D not certain. CDR3 length: 11 amino acids. In germline, CDR1 is SEHNR, CDR2 FQNEAQ (reference sequence). V lost 3 bases and J 5 bases, leaving 4 bases between the germline ends. CDR3 DNA sequence: TGTGCCAGCAGCTTCGAAACTGAAGCTTTCTTT. Translation: CASSFETEAFF.

This clonotype has at least ten counts. V gene TRBV29-1 combines with J gene TRBJ2-1; D remains ambiguous. CDR1 is SQVTM and CDR2 is ANQGSEA in the germline V gene. V lost 7 bases and J 4 bases, leaving 11 bases between the germline ends. The CDR3 sequence is 12 residues long. The DNA for the CDR3 is TGCAGCGCGGCTTTGGGGTACAATGAGCAGTTCTTC. Protein product: CSAALGYNEQFF.

The chain joins TRBV4-1 to TRBJ2-3; 11 bases line up with TRBD2. V lost 4 bases and J lost 3; bases outside the gene matches: 12. The CDR3 has 18 amino acids. The germline V gene has CDR1 MGHRA and CDR2 YSYEKL. As DNA, the CDR3 is TGCGCCAGCAGCCCCCGCCCGCGAACTAGCGGGAGAACAGATACGCAGTATTTT. The encoded protein is CASSPRPRTSGRTDTQYF.

The genes are TRBV20-1 and TRBJ2-7; 7 positions match TRBD1. CDR3 length: 15 amino acids. CDR1 is DFQATT, CDR2 SNEGSKA, per germline (reference sequence). J lost 4 bases, V lost 5 bases, and 14 bases had no gene match. Here the CDR3 DNA reads TGCAGTGCTGCGAAGGTCAGGGCAGGGGGTTACGAGCAGTACTTC. Amino acids: CSAAKVRAGGYEQYF.

CDR3 bases: TGTGCCAGCACCTCCCTGAGGATTCAAGAGACCCAGTACTTC. It translates to CASTSLRIQETQYF. This rearrangement joins TRBV6-1 to TRBJ2-5; D is ambiguous. The V end lost 7 bases, the J end lost 2 bases, and 14 bases lay between the germline ends. The germline V gene encodes CDR1 MNHNS and CDR2 SASEGT. The CDR3 has 14 residues.

The chain uses TRBV10-3 and TRBJ2-7; perhaps TRBD1 as D (6 bases). Germline loops: CDR1 ENHRY, CDR2 SYGVKD. Deletions cut 6 bases from V and 6 bases from J, with 21 bases between. The CDR3 consists of 15 residues. The CDR3 sequence is CAIRDRDRMIGEQYF. The CDR3 region has the DNA TGTGCCATCAGAGATCGAGACAGGATGATTGGCGAGCAGTACTTC.

V usage is TRBV11-2 and J usage is TRBJ2-6, with TRBD1 identical over 9 bases. The CDR3 loop spans 19 amino acids. In germline, CDR1 is SGHAT, CDR2 FQNNGV. J lost 0 bases, V lost 5 bases, and 11 bases had no gene match. The CDR3 sequence is CASSRYRQGGYSGANVLTF. In nucleotides, the CDR3 is TGTGCCAGCAGCCGTTATCGACAGGGGGGTTACTCTGGGGCCAACGTCCTGACTTTC.

This clonotype was counted a few times. This chain joins TRBV9 and TRBJ2-1; no firm D call. V was clipped by 0 bases and J by 10 bases, with 11 bases between them. The CDR3 length is 13 residues. Per the germline V gene, CDR1 is SGDLS and CDR2 is YYNGEE. CDR3 loop: CASSVGGIPEQFF. CDR3 in DNA: TGTGCCAGCAGCGTAGGGGGAATTCCCGAGCAGTTCTTC. Together with reference TRBV9 and TRBJ2-1, the CDR3 gives the full variable domain: DSGVTQTPKHLITATGQRVTLRCSPRSGDLSVYWYQQSLDQGLQFLIQYYNGEERAKGNILERFSAQQFPDLHSELNLSSLELGDSALYFCASSVGGIPEQFFGPGTRLTVL.

This clonotype came up a few times. The chain employs TRBV4-3 and TRBJ2-5, with 7 bases aligning to TRBD1. The CDR3 is made up of 14 amino acids. The germline V gene encodes CDR1 LGHNA and CDR2 YSLEER. The trim removed 3 bases at V and 3 bases at J, leaving 4 bases unmatched. CDR3 protein: CASSQTGTKETQYF. In nucleotides, the CDR3 is TGCGCCAGCAGCCAGACAGGGACCAAAGAGACCCAGTACTTC.

This clonotype has more than one count but fewer than ten. This chain links TRBV11-3 with TRBJ2-2; D not resolved. Germline CDR1 reads SGHNT; CDR2 reads YENEEA. Trimming stripped 6 bases from V and 10 bases from J, with 12 bases between. The length of the CDR3 is 12 residues. CDR3 residues: CASSLDDEELFF. For the CDR3, the DNA is TGTGCCAGCAGTCTCGACGACGAGGAGCTGTTTTTT.

The chain carries TRBV12-3 or TRBV12-4 and TRBJ1-5; D is uncertain. The CDR3 is 15 residues long. Trimming took off 6 bases at V and 1 base at J, with 13 bases between the two ends. Here the CDR3 reads CASSPGLGSNQPQHF. As DNA, the CDR3 is TGTGCCAGCAGCCCGGGCCTCGGGAGCAATCAGCCCCAGCATTTT.

This sequence joins TRBV15 and TRBJ2-7; 11 bases agree with TRBD2. Germline trimming cut 5 bases from V and 3 bases from J; bases unmatched to any gene: 15. CDR1 and CDR2 (germline): LNHNV, YYDKDF (reference sequence). The CDR3 has 18 amino acids. The CDR3 loop reads CATSVRDLSGRAFYEQYF. CDR3 in DNA: TGTGCCACCAGCGTCCGCGACCTTAGCGGGAGGGCTTTCTACGAGCAGTACTTC.

V is TRBV12-3 or TRBV12-4 and J is TRBJ2-1; 10 nucleotides match TRBD2. J was trimmed by 4 bases and V by 6 bases; bases with no gene match: 6. CDR3 length: 15 residues. The CDR3 loop is CASSPGLAFYNEQFF. For the CDR3, the DNA is TGTGCCAGCAGCCCGGGACTAGCGTTTTACAATGAGCAGTTCTTC.

This clonotype appeared a few times. This sequence joins TRBV28 and TRBJ2-7; D not resolved. The germline CDR1 and CDR2 sequences are MDHEN and SYDVKM. CDR3 length: 15 amino acids. The ends were cut back, 6 bases at V and 1 base at J, with 16 bases in the middle. CDR3 nucleotides: TGTGCCAGCAGGCCAGCTTTAGACGGTTCCTACGAGCAGTACTTC. It specifies CASRPALDGSYEQYF.

This chain connects TRBV10-2 to TRBJ2-6, with TRBD1 matching 7 bases. The CDR3 has 15 residues. The junction had 3 bases not matched to a gene; V was cut back by 5 bases and J by 2 bases. Per germline, CDR1 WSHSY and CDR2 SAAADI. The CDR3 nucleotides are TGCGCCAGCAGTAACAGGGGAACTGGGGCCAACGTCCTGACTTTC. Translating it yields CASSNRGTGANVLTF.

This clonotype was seen a few times. The V gene is TRBV7-8, the J gene TRBJ2-1; maybe TRBD2 (5 bases). The CDR3 is 16 residues long. V was cut by 1 base and J by 6 bases, with 16 bases left in between. Germline CDR1 reads SGHVS; CDR2 reads FQNEAQ. The CDR3 coding sequence is TGTGCCAGCAGCTTAGACGTAGCGCCACCCGTCAATGAGCAGTTCTTC. Its protein is CASSLDVAPPVNEQFF.

There are a few counts of this clonotype. This chain joins TRBV20-1 and TRBJ2-2, with 10 bases aligning to TRBD2. CDR3 length: 16 amino acids. V lost 1 base to trimming and J lost 5 bases; unmatched junction nucleotides: 7. CDR1 DFQATT and CDR2 SNEGSKA come from the germline V gene (reference sequence). The CDR3 nucleotides read TGCAGTGCTAGAGCCCTAGCGGGAGTTGGGACCGGGGAGCTGTTTTTT. Amino acids: CSARALAGVGTGELFF.

V gene TRBV4-1 combines with J gene TRBJ2-1; TRBD2 matches 9 bases. The CDR3 extends over 16 amino acids. Losses at the gene ends were 0 bases for V and 7 bases for J; bases not matched to a gene: 7. The V gene's germline CDR1 is MGHRA and CDR2 YSYEKL. The CDR3 nucleotides are TGCGCCAGCAGCCAAGATGTGGGACTAGCCAGAAATGAGCAGTTCTTC. Amino acids: CASSQDVGLARNEQFF.

The rearrangement joins TRBV5-5 to TRBJ1-1; the D gene is possibly TRBD1 (5 bases). CDR1 and CDR2 (germline): SGHKS, YYEKEE (reference sequence). Trimming removed 4 bases from V and 0 bases from J, with 19 bases in between. CDR3 length equals 17 residues. CDR3 in amino acids: CASSLYPTTAMNTEAFF. As DNA, the CDR3 is TGTGCCAGCAGCCTCTACCCCACGACAGCTATGAACACTGAAGCTTTCTTT.

The CDR3 coding sequence is TGCAGCGTTGGAGAGCGACCCGGGAGTGGGGGCACAGATACGCAGTATTTT. It translates to CSVGERPGSGGTDTQYF. V and J are TRBV29-1 and TRBJ2-3; D possibly corresponds to TRBD2 (6 bases). The length of the CDR3 is 17 residues. The germline V and J ends were trimmed by 4 bases and 1 base, with 21 bases remaining between them. Germline V CDR1 and CDR2: SQVTM, ANQGSEA.

The rearrangement uses TRBV7-8 and TRBJ2-3; D ambiguous. The ends were cut back, 0 bases at V and 6 bases at J, with 7 bases in the middle. The CDR3 length is 13 residues. Per the germline V gene, CDR1 is SGHVS and CDR2 is FQNEAQ. The CDR3 here is CASSLASMDTQYF. The CDR3 DNA reads TGTGCCAGCAGCTTAGCATCTATGGATACGCAGTATTTT.

This clonotype has only a few counts. The V and J genes are TRBV5-1 and TRBJ2-5, with TRBD2 as a possible D gene (6 bases). Per the germline V gene, CDR1 is SGHRS and CDR2 is YFSETQ. The CDR3 is 15 residues long. Trimming removed 5 bases at V and 2 bases at J, with 16 bases between. CDR3 in amino acids: CASSPFGGTQETQYF. In DNA form, the CDR3 reads TGCGCCAGCAGTCCCTTTGGGGGGACTCAAGAGACCCAGTACTTC.